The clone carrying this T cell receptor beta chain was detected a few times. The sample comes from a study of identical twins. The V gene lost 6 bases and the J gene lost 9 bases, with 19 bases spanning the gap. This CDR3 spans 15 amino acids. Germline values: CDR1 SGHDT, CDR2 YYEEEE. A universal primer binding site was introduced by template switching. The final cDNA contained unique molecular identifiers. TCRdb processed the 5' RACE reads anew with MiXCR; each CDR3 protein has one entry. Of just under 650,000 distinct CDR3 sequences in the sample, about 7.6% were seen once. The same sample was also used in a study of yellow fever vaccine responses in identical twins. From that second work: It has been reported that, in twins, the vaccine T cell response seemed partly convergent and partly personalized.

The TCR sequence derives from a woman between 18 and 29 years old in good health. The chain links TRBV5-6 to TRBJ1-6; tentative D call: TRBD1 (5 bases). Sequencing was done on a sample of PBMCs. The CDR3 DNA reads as TGTGCCAGCAAATGGGGGGGAGGAACAGCTTCACCCCTCCACTTT. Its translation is CASKWGGGTASPLHF.